What follows are 19 T cell receptor beta chains derived from one specimen sequenced in a study of blood T cell repertoires in COVID-19. Some clones are missing from TCRdb's copy, which holds only in-frame ones; the method was immunoSEQ multiplex PCR. Here the sample spans some 31,000 clones, approximately 86% being singletons. Sequencing was done on a sample of peripheral blood. The receptors derive from a human donor in a cohort sampled during active COVID-19. The donor label of this sample is uncertain.

The V and J genes are TRBV12-3 or TRBV12-4 and TRBJ2-4; 7 bases fit TRBD2. The CDR3 consists of 12 residues. V was pared by 8 bases and J by 12 bases, with 10 bases of the junction left unmatched. The CDR3 is CASGTKPGSQYF. The CDR3, as DNA: TGTGCCAGCGGGACTAAACCGGGAAGTCAGTACTTC.

The chain combines TRBV6-5 with TRBJ2-7, with 13 bases lining up with TRBD2. CDR1 is MNHEY, CDR2 SVGAGI, per germline. The junction had 5 bases not matched to a gene; V was cut back by 9 bases and J by 3 bases. The CDR3 spans 14 residues. The CDR3 reads CASRLAGGHYEQYF. The CDR3 DNA follows: TGTGCCAGTAGACTAGCGGGAGGACACTACGAGCAGTACTTC.

This sequence joins TRBV18 and TRBJ1-2, with 11 bases lining up with TRBD1. There are 16 residues in the CDR3. V lost 5 bases, J lost 3 bases, and 8 bases stayed unmatched. Germline CDR1 and CDR2: KGHSH and LQKENI. CDR3 loop: CASSNTGTGGDYGYTF. In DNA, the CDR3 is TGTGCCAGCTCAAACACCGGGACAGGGGGGGACTATGGCTACACCTTC.

This rearrangement joins TRBV4-2 to TRBJ2-7; D remains unclear. CDR1 LGHNA and CDR2 YNFKEQ come from the germline V gene. V lost 0 bases and J 0 bases, leaving 9 bases between the germline ends. The CDR3 has 15 amino acids. The CDR3 coding sequence is TGTGCCAGCAGCCAAGAGAGGCAGAGCTCCTACGAGCAGTACTTC. Translation gives CASSQERQSSYEQYF.

The chain is built from TRBV18 and TRBJ2-3; 10 nucleotides align to TRBD2. Germline trimming cut 6 bases from V and 2 bases from J; bases unmatched to any gene: 8. This CDR3 is built from 16 residues. The germline CDR1 and CDR2 sequences are KGHSH and LQKENI. CDR3 sequence reads: CASSNLAGGITDTQYF. The CDR3 DNA is TGTGCCAGCTCCAACTTAGCGGGAGGAATCACAGATACGCAGTATTTT.

This clone is a singleton in its sample. The CDR3 sequence: CAISESWTGANTEAFF. DNA of the CDR3: TGTGCCATCAGTGAGTCGTGGACAGGGGCGAACACTGAAGCTTTCTTT. The chain uses TRBV10-3 and TRBJ1-1; 9 bases are shared with TRBD1. Germline V lookup: CDR1 ENHRY, CDR2 SYGVKD. The V segment lost 0 bases and the J segment 1 base; nucleotides outside the gene matches: 3. The CDR3 sequence is 16 residues long.

V is TRBV12-2 and J is TRBJ2-7; the D call of TRBD2 is as the table states it, not checked on the DNA. TRBV12-2 is an annotated pseudogene. The CDR3 extends over 19 amino acids. The CDR3 is CASRKTPGGCGMGSYEQYF. The CDR3 DNA follows: TGTGCAAGTCGTAAGACCCCCGGCGGTTGCGGGATGGGCTCCTACGAGCAGTACTTC.

This chain uses TRBV27 with TRBJ2-1; D perhaps matches TRBD1 (6 bases). The CDR3 covers 13 residues. V was trimmed by 5 bases and J by 8 bases, leaving 13 bases between them. The germline V gene encodes CDR1 MNHEY and CDR2 SMNVEV (reference sequence). The CDR3 spells CASSPFRGDEQFF. The CDR3, as DNA: TGTGCCAGCAGTCCATTCAGGGGCGATGAGCAGTTCTTC.

The V call is TRBV28, the J call TRBJ2-7; D may be TRBD1 (6 bases). Trimming shortened V by 6 bases and J by 4 bases, and 13 bases separated the two germline ends. This CDR3 has 13 amino acids. Per the germline V gene, CDR1 is MDHEN and CDR2 is SYDVKM. CDR3 sequence reads: CASRPGTTYEQYF. The CDR3 nucleotides are TGTGCCAGCAGACCCGGGACAACGTACGAGCAGTACTTC.

In its sample, this clone was seen a few times. V usage is TRBV18 and J usage is TRBJ2-7, with 8 positions matching TRBD2. V gave up 2 bases and J gave up 5 bases; unmatched junction bases: 8. The germline CDR1 and CDR2 sequences are KGHSH and LQKENI. The CDR3 covers 15 residues. The CDR3 protein is CASSPASGSAHEQYF. CDR3 nucleotide sequence: TGTGCCAGCTCACCAGCCAGCGGGAGCGCCCACGAGCAGTACTTC.

This clone is labeled medium-sized (0.01 to 0.1%). V is TRBV28 and J is TRBJ2-7; possibly TRBD2 for D (5 bases). The CDR3 has 13 amino acids. The germline gives CDR1 MDHEN, CDR2 SYDVKM. V gave up 2 bases and J gave up 7 bases, with 12 bases separating them. CDR3: CASSLPQTGEQYF. In DNA form, the CDR3 reads TGTGCCAGCAGTTTACCTCAAACGGGGGAGCAGTACTTC.

The rearrangement joins TRBV27 to TRBJ1-2; D is unresolved. V was shortened by 2 bases and J by 3 bases, with 7 bases between the two germline ends. CDR3 length: 13 residues. In germline, CDR1 is MNHEY, CDR2 SMNVEV (reference sequence). The CDR3 DNA reads as TGTGCCAGCAGTTTAGGAGTAGACTATGGCTACACCTTC. This translates into CASSLGVDYGYTF.

The chain carries TRBV7-9 and TRBJ2-3; D gene unclear. Germline loops: CDR1 SEHNR, CDR2 FQNEAQ (reference sequence). There are 14 residues in the CDR3. Trimming left V 7 bases short and J 6 bases short, with 17 bases between. The chain's CDR3 is CASTQTRISDTQYF. The CDR3 nucleotides read TGTGCCAGCACCCAGACTCGAATATCGGATACGCAGTATTTT.

The chain combines TRBV5-1 with TRBJ1-1; TRBD1 might be the D (6 bases). The germline V gene encodes CDR1 SGHRS and CDR2 YFSETQ. V was shortened by 5 bases and J by 3 bases, with 14 bases between the two germline ends. The CDR3 spans 14 residues. The CDR3 reads CASSSDSSYTEAFF. The CDR3 DNA sequence: TGCGCCAGCAGTTCGGACAGCTCCTACACTGAAGCTTTCTTT. Full variable domain (rest looked up from reference TRBV5-1 and TRBJ1-1): KAGVTQTPRYLIKTRGQQVTLSCSPISGHRSVSWYQQTPGQGLQFLFEYFSETQRNKGNFPGRFSGRQFSNSRSEMNVSTLELGDSALYLCASSSDSSYTEAFFGQGTRLTVV.

The rearrangement links TRBV5-1 to TRBJ2-1, with 8 bases aligning to TRBD2. The CDR3 totals 16 residues. J lost 4 bases, V lost 4 bases, and 10 bases had no gene match. Germline assignment: CDR1 SGHRS and CDR2 YFSETQ. The CDR3 DNA is TGCGCCAGCAGCCCCGAGACGACTAGCGATTACAATGAGCAGTTCTTC. It specifies CASSPETTSDYNEQFF.

The chain joins TRBV6-5 to TRBJ1-1, with 12 bases identical to TRBD1. Germline values: CDR1 MNHEY, CDR2 SVGAGI. V gave up 6 bases and J gave up 7 bases; unmatched junction bases: 9. The CDR3 consists of 15 residues. The CDR3 region has the DNA TGTGCCAGCAGATCCGGGACAGGGGGCGCGGGTGAAGCTTTCTTT. Protein sequence: CASRSGTGGAGEAFF.

CDR3 coding DNA: TGTGCCAGCAGCCAAGCCAGCGGAAATTCACCCCTCCACTTT. This gives the protein CASSQASGNSPLHF. The chain links TRBV3-1 (or the pseudogene TRBV3-2) to TRBJ1-6; unclear D gene. The CDR3 length is 14 residues. The V end was cut by 1 base, the J end by 7 bases, with 8 bases between. Germline values: CDR1 LGHDT, CDR2 YNNKEL (reference sequence).

The gene calls are TRBV9 and TRBJ2-2; 9 bases line up with TRBD1. J gave up 5 bases and V 3 bases, and 8 bases lay outside the gene matches. CDR3 length equals 16 residues. The V gene's germline CDR1 is SGDLS and CDR2 YYNGEE. CDR3 in amino acids: CASSADGTGLTGELFF. CDR3 sequence (DNA): TGTGCCAGCAGCGCCGACGGGACAGGGTTAACCGGGGAGCTGTTTTTT.

This clone was observed once. The CDR3 loop reads CASSNGRFPYNEQFF. DNA of the CDR3: TGTGCCAGTAGTAATGGCAGATTCCCGTACAATGAGCAGTTCTTC. The V call is TRBV19, the J call TRBJ2-1, with D unclear. CDR3 length: 15 amino acids. CDR1 and CDR2 from the germline V gene are LNHDA and SQIVND (reference sequence). The germline V and J ends were trimmed by 4 bases and 4 bases, with 14 bases remaining between them.